A single sample is the source of the 5 T cell receptor beta chains below, sequenced in a study of identical twins. TCRdb passed the 5' RACE reads through MiXCR, listing each CDR3 protein once. The sample yields 700,000 to 950,000 distinct CDR3 sequences, 9% to 15% seen once. These data were also filed under a second study, of yellow fever vaccine responses in identical twins.

Specimen: PBMCs. These receptor sequences come from a woman aged 18-29 years in good health.

The rearrangement joins TRBV11-2 to TRBJ1-2; D perhaps matches TRBD1 (6 bases). This CDR3 contains 14 residues. Trimming took off 5 bases at V and 4 bases at J, with 14 bases between the two ends. Germline CDR1 reads SGHAT; CDR2 reads FQNNGV. CDR3 nucleotide sequence: TGTGCCAGCAGCCCATTCAGGGGAGGCTATGGCTACACCTTC. Translated: CASSPFRGGYGYTF.

The genes are TRBV28 and TRBJ1-5; 9 bases match TRBD1. In germline, CDR1 is MDHEN, CDR2 SYDVKM. The CDR3 length is 15 residues. With 1 base clipped from V and 6 bases from J, the junction kept 4 bases outside the gene matches. This CDR3 reads CASSLYRDRAQPQHF. The CDR3 DNA is TGTGCCAGCAGTTTATATAGGGACAGGGCTCAGCCCCAGCATTTT.

The chain has TRBV3-1 and TRBJ2-1, with 14 bases aligning to TRBD2. The CDR3 covers 16 residues. CDR1 is LGHDT and CDR2 is YNNKEL in the germline V gene (reference sequence). After removal of 4 bases from V and 8 bases from J, the junction contained 7 bases not matched to a gene. This CDR3 reads CASSPRTSGGLDEQFF. DNA for the CDR3: TGTGCCAGCAGCCCCCGGACTAGCGGGGGGTTAGATGAGCAGTTCTTC.

This clonotype was seen more than once but under ten times. One base away lies a much larger clone, so this may be a sequencing read error. V gene TRBV7-6 combines with J gene TRBJ1-1, with D perhaps matching TRBD1 (5 bases). The CDR3 loop spans 15 amino acids. The germline gives CDR1 SGHVS, CDR2 FNYEAQ. Trimming cost V 2 bases and J 0 bases, with 10 bases left between them. This CDR3 is CASSLTGTVNTEAFF. The CDR3 DNA is TGTGCCAGCAGCTTAACCGGGACGGTGAACACTGAAGCTTTCTTT.

As regards this clonotype: This clone may be a read error of a much larger clone one base away. The chain carries TRBV10-3 and TRBJ2-1; 9 bases agree with TRBD1. Germline lookup yields CDR1 ENHRY and CDR2 SYGVKD. The CDR3 contains 16 residues. CDR3 bases: TGTACCATCAGTTGGGGACCGGGACAGGGTAACAATGAGCAGTTCTTC. It encodes CTISWGPGQGNNEQFF.